This T cell receptor (beta chain) originates from a study of blood T cell repertoires in COVID-19. V was shortened by 2 bases and J by 4 bases, with 8 bases between the two germline ends. Germline V CDR1 and CDR2: SGHTA, FQGNSA. The CDR3 is made up of 13 amino acids. TCRdb's table, derived via immunoSEQ multiplex PCR, lists solely in-frame clones and lacks some. The profile shows around 360,000 clones, approximately 87% of them singletons. The chain recombines TRBV7-2 with TRBJ1-2, with D possibly TRBD1 on 5 matching bases. The source of this sequence is a woman aged 25-40 years with COVID-19, enrolled during active disease. The sequenced sample consisted of peripheral blood. The DNA of the CDR3 is TGTGCCAGCAGCTTAAGGGGTGCCTATGGCTACACCTTC. It specifies CASSLRGAYGYTF. The variable domain in full, completed from reference TRBV7-2 and TRBJ1-2, reads GAGVSQSPSNKVTEKGKDVELRCDPISGHTALYWYRQSLGQGLEFLIYFQGNSAPDKSGLPSDRFSAERTGGSVSTLTIQRTQQEDSAVYLCASSLRGAYGYTFGSGTRLTVV.